This T cell receptor (beta chain) comes out of a study of siplizumab effects on memory and regulatory T cells (dated by TCRdb to between 2018 and 2021). Turning to the overall study: The effect of the anti-CD2 antibody siplizumab on alloreactive T-cell subsets was examined in allogeneic mixed lymphocyte reactions constructed from human PBMCs. Paper-wide results and their limitations: The cumulative frequency of alloreactive sequences traceable to unstimulated CD4+ memory T cells was significantly reduced by siplizumab. Roughly 75-97% of proliferating CD4+ or CD8+ clones could not be assigned a naive or memory phenotype. Compared with memory T cells, unstimulated naive T cells appeared more diverse, and naive cells seemed to make a substantial contribution to the alloresponse. Whether proliferating Tregs from siplizumab cultures actually had suppressive function was not functionally confirmed. In reactions with siplizumab, an average of roughly 70% of mappable alloreactive CD4+ clones were Treg-derived, compared with 25% to 30% in control reactions. Because sequences below about 10^-5 frequency were poorly captured, only a minor fraction of alloreactive clones could be mapped to unstimulated subsets.

A word on this clone: The antigen it binds to is not known. No much larger clone is present one base from it, and per-base qualities are unavailable.

Library preparation was by the immunoSEQ multiplex PCR assay. Each sample had 9 x 10^4 or so TCR templates assayed by the deep sequencing platform. Genomic DNA extracted from sorted T cells was the material used for TCRbeta CDR3 sequencing. Turning to the authors' computational methods: Clonal analysis of TCRbeta CDR3 data was done in the R programming language. Unstimulated samples were compared with post-reaction CFSE-low samples to define alloreactive CD4+ and CD8+ clones. By matching sequences to the repertoires of sorted unstimulated Treg and non-Treg cells, each alloreactive CD4+ clone was assigned a regulatory or non-regulatory origin. TCRdb took this table from immuneACCESS and kept in-frame rearrangements with V and J called. Such tables lack part of the clones; where checked against another copy, unresolved V genes explain under half of the gap, and the rest is unexplained. V and J calls and clone size come straight from that table; D and trimming were deduced from the DNA. The sample contains some 100,000 clones, approximately 93% of them found a single time. The ten top clones hold 6.5% of the sample.

Sorted unstimulated T cells and proliferating T cells recovered from mixed lymphocyte reactions underwent TCRbeta CDR3 sequencing. Fresh whole blood from approximately 9 HLA-typed healthy donors was used to isolate PBMCs. Ends trimmed: V by 3 bases, J by 4 bases; bases unmatched to a gene: 11. For CDR1 and CDR2, the germline V gene (reference sequence) lists GTSNPN and SVGIG. The CDR3 has 19 amino acids, counting the end cysteine and phenylalanine. CDR3 DNA is the only sequence kept; it has 57 bases, read in frame from the first base. The chain employs TRBV30 and TRBJ2-2, with TRBD2 matching 16 junction bases. The clonotype comes from a human donor in good health. Source material: CD8+ T cells sorted from blood. The nucleotide sequence is given as TGTGCCTGGAGCGGAATAGGGACTAGCGGGAGGGCAAGCACCGGGGAGCTGTTTTTT. The translation is CAWSGIGTSGRASTGELFF.